Shown below are 29 T cell receptor beta chains from a single sample sequenced in a study of regulatory T cells in long-lasting Graves disease. Through Arm-PCR of CDR3 regions and iRepertoire HTBI primers, TCR beta libraries were built. TCRdb fed the multiplex PCR reads into MiXCR, producing one record per CDR3 protein. This sample has roughly 500,000 distinct CDR3 sequences; approximately 13% occur once, and the top ten carry roughly 10%. This sample's time point: newly diagnosed GD, antithyroid drugs for less than 3 months. RNA isolated from PBMCs was used to make the TCR library. This same sample was also taken into another study, of T cells in Graves' hyperthyroidism and ophthalmopathy.

The sample consisted of peripheral blood mononuclear cells (PBMCs), taken at new diagnosis, from a patient treated with antithyroid drugs. These receptor sequences come from a man aged 25-45 years with Graves disease.

This clonotype was counted ten times or more. The genes are TRBV6-1 and TRBJ2-4; possibly TRBD2 for D (5 bases). The CDR3 has 14 residues. CDR1 is MNHNS, CDR2 SASEGT, per germline. Trimming left V 6 bases short and J 1 base short, with 10 bases between. The chain's CDR3 is CASSTREAKNIQYF. CDR3 bases: TGTGCCAGCAGCACTAGGGAGGCCAAAAACATTCAGTACTTC.

This clonotype was seen many times. This sequence joins TRBV2 and TRBJ1-1; possible D gene TRBD1, 5 bases. Trimming cost V 9 bases and J 11 bases, with 22 bases left between them. The germline V gene has CDR1 SNHLY and CDR2 FYNNEI. CDR3 length: 13 amino acids. The CDR3 bases are TGTGCCAGGGAGACAGAGGTGGTCGGTGGGGCTTTCTTT. Protein product: CARETEVVGGAFF.

This clonotype was picked up a small number of times. This chain joins TRBV18 and TRBJ1-3; D is ambiguous. V lost 0 bases, J lost 7 bases, and 13 bases lay in between. Germline CDR1 is KGHSH and CDR2 is LQKENI. The CDR3 loop spans 15 amino acids. The CDR3 DNA sequence: TGTGCCAGCTCACCACCCGGCCGCCCGGACAACACCATATATTTT. This codes for CASSPPGRPDNTIYF.

This clonotype was seen ten or more times. The chain carries TRBV13 and TRBJ2-6; D is possibly TRBD2 (5 bases). CDR3 length equals 14 residues. Germline CDR1 PRHDT, CDR2 FYEKMQ (reference sequence). The V and J ends lost 11 bases and 2 bases respectively, with 13 bases between them. The CDR3 spells CAAPGVPGANVLTF. Here the CDR3 DNA reads TGTGCCGCACCCGGGGTACCTGGGGCCAACGTCCTGACTTTC.

This clonotype was recorded at least ten times. The genes are TRBV30 and TRBJ2-7; TRBD1 aligns across 10 bases. Germline CDR1 reads GTSNPN; CDR2 reads SVGIG (reference sequence). Germline trimming cut 3 bases from V and 5 bases from J; bases unmatched to any gene: 10. The CDR3 totals 15 residues. The CDR3, as DNA: TGTGCCTGGAGCGGGTTAGGGACAGGGGAGGACGAGCAGTACTTC. Its protein product is CAWSGLGTGEDEQYF.

This clonotype was seen many times. The rearrangement joins TRBV12-3 or TRBV12-4 to TRBJ1-4; D remains unclear. Trimming pared 2 bases from V and 4 bases from J, leaving 8 bases between. This CDR3 has 14 residues. The CDR3 here is CASSLIGVNEKLFF. As DNA, the CDR3 is TGTGCCAGCAGTTTAATTGGCGTTAATGAAAAACTGTTTTTT.

This clonotype was seen only a few times. The chain is built from TRBV19 and TRBJ2-5; TRBD2 aligns across 8 bases. CDR1 and CDR2 from the germline V gene are LNHDA and SQIVND (reference sequence). The CDR3 totals 16 residues. The V gene end was trimmed by 5 bases and the J gene end by 5 bases; junction bases not matched to a gene: 13. CDR3 DNA: TGTGCCAGTAGTCCACGGGTTAGCGGGGCTCTTGAGACCCAGTACTTC. It yields the protein CASSPRVSGALETQYF. Supplemented by reference TRBV19 and TRBJ2-5, the full variable domain reads DGGITQSPKYLFRKEGQNVTLSCEQNLNHDAMYWYRQDPGQGLRLIYYSQIVNDFQKGDIAEGYSVSREKKESFPLTVTSAQKNPTAFYLCASSPRVSGALETQYFGPGTRLLVL.

This clonotype was counted ten times or more. The chain links TRBV27 to TRBJ2-1; 9 bases map to TRBD2. Per germline, CDR1 MNHEY and CDR2 SMNVEV (reference sequence). CDR3 length: 15 residues. Losses at the gene ends were 4 bases for V and 8 bases for J; bases not matched to a gene: 9. DNA for the CDR3: TGTGCCAGCAGTTGGACAGGACTAGCGCTTGATGAGCAGTTCTTC. It specifies CASSWTGLALDEQFF.

This clonotype showed up just a few times. The chain links TRBV7-9 to TRBJ2-7; a possible D gene is TRBD1 (5 bases). V was cut by 4 bases and J by 4 bases, with 14 bases left in between. This CDR3 contains 14 residues. From germline, CDR1 is SEHNR and CDR2 FQNEAQ (reference sequence). CDR3 sequence reads: CASSSVQVPYEQYF. CDR3 nucleotide sequence: TGTGCCAGCAGCTCAGTACAGGTCCCGTACGAGCAGTACTTC.

This clonotype appeared many times. The CDR3 is CASSQGIGREAFF. CDR3 coding DNA: TGTGCCAGCAGCCAAGGGATCGGTCGGGAAGCTTTCTTT. The V gene is TRBV3-1, the J gene TRBJ1-1, with D unclear. This CDR3 spans 13 amino acids. Germline CDR1 reads LGHDT; CDR2 reads YNNKEL (reference sequence). Between the trimmed V and J ends, which lost 1 base and 8 bases, there was a span of 11 bases.

As concerns this clonotype: With a much larger clone just one base away, this may be a read error. The chain combines TRBV5-1 with TRBJ2-7; maybe TRBD2 (6 bases). Germline CDR1 is SGHRS and CDR2 is YFSETQ. The CDR3 contains 15 residues. DNA for the CDR3: TGCGCCAGCGGCTTGGCCCCGGGCGCCGGGGGCGAGCAGTACTTC. It translates to CASGLAPGAGGEQYF.

This clonotype was counted many times. CDR3 DNA: TGTGCCAGCAGCTCACAGGGGGGATACAATGAGCAGTTCTTC. This gives the protein CASSSQGGYNEQFF. V and J are TRBV7-6 and TRBJ2-1; TRBD1 agrees at 8 bases. Germline values: CDR1 SGHVS, CDR2 FNYEAQ. There are 14 residues in the CDR3. The V gene end was trimmed by 4 bases and the J gene end by 4 bases; junction bases not matched to a gene: 3.

There are many counts of this clonotype. The chain uses TRBV28 and TRBJ1-1, with D perhaps matching TRBD1 (6 bases). Per germline, CDR1 MDHEN and CDR2 SYDVKM. Trimming removed 1 base from V and 5 bases from J, with 17 bases in between. This CDR3 contains 16 residues. CDR3 sequence reads: CASSLYGTGRGTEAFF. As DNA, the CDR3 is TGTGCCAGCAGTTTATACGGTACAGGGAGAGGAACTGAAGCTTTCTTT.

Only a few counts were recorded for this clonotype. This sequence joins TRBV9 and TRBJ2-2; D not certain. The CDR3 consists of 15 residues. V shed 4 bases and J shed 4 bases, with 14 bases lying between them. CDR1 and CDR2 (germline): SGDLS, YYNGEE. The CDR3 coding sequence is TGTGCCAGCAGCAGGGTCATCCCATTCACCGGGGAGCTGTTTTTT. Translated, it gives CASSRVIPFTGELFF.

CDR3 in amino acids: CASNIQGASRETQYF. The CDR3 DNA sequence: TGTGCCAGCAATATACAGGGGGCAAGTCGAGAGACCCAGTACTTC. This chain uses TRBV6-1 with TRBJ2-5; 9 bases fit TRBD1. This CDR3 spans 15 amino acids. Germline lookup yields CDR1 MNHNS and CDR2 SASEGT. J was trimmed by 4 bases and V by 7 bases; bases with no gene match: 10.

The rearrangement uses TRBV19 and TRBJ2-7, with 7 bases aligning to TRBD1. Germline loops: CDR1 LNHDA, CDR2 SQIVND (reference sequence). Losses at the gene ends were 6 bases for V and 6 bases for J; bases not matched to a gene: 8. The CDR3 loop spans 13 amino acids. The CDR3 nucleotides read TGTGCCAGTAGGAGAACAGGGGTACTCGAGCAGTACTTC. As protein: CASRRTGVLEQYF.

This clonotype was found many times. The genes are TRBV9 and TRBJ1-1, with D possibly being TRBD1 (6 bases). The CDR3 is made up of 12 amino acids. Germline V lookup: CDR1 SGDLS, CDR2 YYNGEE. V was trimmed by 3 bases and J by 5 bases, leaving 8 bases between them. CDR3: CASSATGTEAFF. CDR3 in DNA: TGTGCCAGCAGCGCCACAGGGACTGAAGCTTTCTTT.

This clonotype was recorded at least ten times. J is TRBJ1-1 and V is TRBV19, with TRBD1 matching 7 bases. CDR1 is LNHDA and CDR2 is SQIVND in the germline V gene (reference sequence). V was pared by 5 bases and J by 0 bases, with 6 bases of the junction left unmatched. The CDR3 runs to 15 residues. The CDR3 here is CASSHRGQLNTEAFF. CDR3 nucleotides: TGTGCCAGTAGTCACCGGGGACAGTTGAACACTGAAGCTTTCTTT.

This clonotype has ten or more counts. The V gene is TRBV5-8, the J gene TRBJ2-3; the D is unclear. Trimming took 2 bases from V and 2 from J, leaving 9 bases between them. The germline CDR1 and CDR2 sequences are SGHTS and YDEGEE. The CDR3 contains 14 residues. The CDR3 DNA reads TGTGCCAGCAGCTTCGCTAGGTCCACAGATACGCAGTATTTT. Translating gives CASSFARSTDTQYF.

The table lists this clonotype with many counts. This chain uses TRBV30 with TRBJ1-4, with 10 bases lining up with TRBD1. The germline gives CDR1 GTSNPN, CDR2 SVGIG (reference sequence). V lost 4 bases and J lost 8; bases outside the gene matches: 4. This CDR3 has 13 amino acids. The CDR3 DNA reads TGTGCCTGGAAACGGGACAGGGGAGAAAAACTGTTTTTT. Its protein product is CAWKRDRGEKLFF.

This sequence joins TRBV7-2 and TRBJ2-5; 11 bases fit TRBD2. The CDR3 spans 18 residues. J gave up 3 bases and V 1 base, and 10 bases lay outside the gene matches. Germline loops: CDR1 SGHTA, CDR2 FQGNSA. The CDR3 bases are TGTGCCAGCAGCTTAGGCCTCCCGGGACTAGCGGAGGAAGAGACCCAGTACTTC. This translates into CASSLGLPGLAEEETQYF.

CDR3 in DNA: TGTGCCAGCAGCCCCCGAATCGGCGGGGTCCCCCAAGAGACCCAGTACTTC. Translating it yields CASSPRIGGVPQETQYF. The V call is TRBV4-2, the J call TRBJ2-5; perhaps TRBD2 as D (6 bases). With 4 bases removed from V and 1 base from J, the gap between germline ends came to 19 bases. CDR3 length: 17 residues. Germline V gene lookup returns CDR1 LGHNA and CDR2 YNFKEQ.

This clonotype was observed at least ten times. The chain uses TRBV5-1 and TRBJ2-1; 10 nucleotides match TRBD2. CDR3 size: 17 residues. Germline V CDR1 and CDR2: SGHRS, YFSETQ. Trimming took 4 bases from V and 9 from J; bases not matched to a gene: 16. As DNA, the CDR3 is TGCGCCAGCAGCCCGATGAGGTCTAGCGGGAGTAAGGGTGAGCAGTTCTTC. Protein sequence: CASSPMRSSGSKGEQFF.

The table lists this clonotype with a count of one. A much larger clonotype is one base distant, so this may be a read error. This chain links TRBV6-2 or TRBV6-3 with TRBJ2-1, with 11 bases matching TRBD2. CDR3 length: 14 residues. Germline CDR1 and CDR2: MNHEY and SVGEGT. The CDR3 DNA reads as TGTGCCAGCAGATTAGCGGGAGGGTCCGATGAGCAGCTCTTC. It encodes CASRLAGGSDEQLF.

This clonotype occurred many times. The chain combines TRBV7-2 with TRBJ2-1; D gene unclear. Trimming stripped 4 bases from V and 2 bases from J, with 12 bases between. Germline V gene data show CDR1 as SGHTA and CDR2 as FQGNSA. The CDR3 has 15 amino acids. CDR3 DNA: TGTGCCAGCAGCTCCCTTGCGGCACCCTACAATGAGCAGTTCTTC. Protein: CASSSLAAPYNEQFF.

The chain joins TRBV29-1 to TRBJ1-3; D perhaps matches TRBD1 (6 bases). CDR1 is SQVTM, CDR2 ANQGSEA, per germline. The CDR3 has 15 residues. Trimming left V 2 bases short and J 3 bases short, with 14 bases between. CDR3 protein: CSVERGALSGNTIYF. Here the CDR3 DNA reads TGCAGCGTTGAAAGGGGGGCCTTAAGTGGAAACACCATATATTTT.

A few counts support this clonotype. The V gene is TRBV20-1, the J gene TRBJ2-5; D may be TRBD2 (5 bases). The ends were cut back, 1 base at V and 5 bases at J, with 8 bases in the middle. CDR1 and CDR2 from the germline V gene are DFQATT and SNEGSKA (reference sequence). The CDR3 runs 12 residues. CDR3 coding DNA: TGCAGTGCTAGAGTTCCGGGGGAGACCCAGTACTTC. It is translated as CSARVPGETQYF.

This clonotype was detected a few times. The chain couples TRBV15 to TRBJ2-2, with 8 bases aligning to TRBD1. The V segment lost 0 bases and the J segment 4 bases; nucleotides outside the gene matches: 7. There are 17 residues in the CDR3. The germline CDR1 and CDR2 sequences are LNHNV and YYDKDF (reference sequence). The CDR3, as DNA: TGTGCCACCAGCAGAGATGTAACAGGGGGTTTCACCGGGGAGCTGTTTTTT. As protein: CATSRDVTGGFTGELFF.

The chain employs TRBV29-1 and TRBJ2-1, with a tentative D call TRBD2 (5 bases). This CDR3 has 15 residues. CDR1 and CDR2 (germline): SQVTM, ANQGSEA. V lost 1 base and J 6 bases, leaving 16 bases between the germline ends. For the CDR3, the DNA is TGCAGCGTTGAAGGGGAGACCACCTACCGCAATGAGCAGTTCTTC. As protein: CSVEGETTYRNEQFF.